This T cell receptor beta chain was sequenced for a study of blood T cell repertoires in COVID-19. The germline gives CDR1 KGHSH, CDR2 LQKENI. CDR3 length: 16 residues. J gave up 7 bases and V 3 bases, and 13 bases lay outside the gene matches. Profiled with immunoSEQ multiplex PCR; TCRdb holds only in-frame clones, not every one. Of about 120,000 clones listed, approximately 85% are singletons. The sample consisted of peripheral blood. The source of this sequence is a human donor in a cohort sampled during active COVID-19. The V gene is TRBV18, the J gene TRBJ1-2, with 8 nucleotides matching TRBD1. The CDR3 region is CASSPRAGQGGSGYTF. The DNA for the CDR3 is TGTGCCAGCTCACCTAGGGCAGGACAGGGTGGAAGTGGCTACACCTTC.